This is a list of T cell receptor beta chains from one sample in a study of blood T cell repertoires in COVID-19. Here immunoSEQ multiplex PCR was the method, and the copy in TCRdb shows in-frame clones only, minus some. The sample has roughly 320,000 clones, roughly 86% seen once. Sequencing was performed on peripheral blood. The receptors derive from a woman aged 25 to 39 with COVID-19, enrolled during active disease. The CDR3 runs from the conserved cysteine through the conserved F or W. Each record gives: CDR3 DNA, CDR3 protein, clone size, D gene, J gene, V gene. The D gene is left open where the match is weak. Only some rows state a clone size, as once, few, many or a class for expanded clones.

TGCAGCGTATCCCGCCGGGACTACTATGGCTACACCTTC	CSVSRRDYYGYTF	NA	NA	TRBJ1-2	TRBV29-1
TGTGCCAGCAGCTTTAGGGACAACCAAGAGACCCAGTACTTC	CASSFRDNQETQYF	NA	NA	TRBJ2-5	TRBV5-4
TGTGCCACCAGTGAAAGGGGGGCGGGAGTGGGGCCCCAGCATTTT	CATSERGAGVGPQHF	NA	NA	TRBJ1-5	TRBV24-1
TGTGCCAGCAGTTCACGGGAACAGGAGACCCAGTACTTC	CASSSREQETQYF	once	NA	TRBJ2-5	TRBV6-1
TGCGCCAGCAGCTTATCACAGGTTACCAAAAACATTCAGTACTTC	CASSLSQVTKNIQYF	NA	NA	TRBJ2-4	TRBV5-1
TGTGCCAGCAGCCTTCCGGGAGGCGAGCAGTTCTTC	CASSLPGGEQFF	NA	TRBD2	TRBJ2-1	TRBV6-4
TGTGCCAGCAGCGTAGACAGACACTCGGATGGCTACACCTTC	CASSVDRHSDGYTF	NA	NA	TRBJ1-2	TRBV9
TGTGCCAGCAGTGAGGTCCGGGCTGAAGCTTTCTTT	CASSEVRAEAFF	NA	NA	TRBJ1-1	TRBV2
TGTGCCAGTAGTATAGTGGGCAGGGGGAATGAGCAGTTCTTC	CASSIVGRGNEQFF	once	TRBD1	TRBJ2-1	TRBV19
TGTGCCAGCAGCCAAGGAACAGGGGGCGCTACCGGGGAGCTGTTTTTT	CASSQGTGGATGELFF	once	TRBD1	TRBJ2-2	TRBV3-1/TRBV3-2
TGTGCCACCGGTAGCAGGACAGGCGCTCAGCCCCAGCATTTT	CATGSRTGAQPQHF	NA	TRBD1	TRBJ1-5	TRBV24-1